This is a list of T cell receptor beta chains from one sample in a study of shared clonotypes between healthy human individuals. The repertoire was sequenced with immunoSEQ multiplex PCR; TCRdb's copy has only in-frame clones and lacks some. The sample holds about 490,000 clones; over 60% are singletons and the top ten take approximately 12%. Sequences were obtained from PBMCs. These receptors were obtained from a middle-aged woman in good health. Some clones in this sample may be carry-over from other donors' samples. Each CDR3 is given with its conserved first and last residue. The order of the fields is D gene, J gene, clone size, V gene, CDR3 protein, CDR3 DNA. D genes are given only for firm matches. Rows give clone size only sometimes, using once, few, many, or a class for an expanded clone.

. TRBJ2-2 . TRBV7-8 CASSAYKSGPGELFF TGTGCCAGCAGCGCTTATAAGTCGGGCCCCGGGGAGCTGTTTTTT
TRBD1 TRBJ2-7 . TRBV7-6 CASSLGATGASLPEQYF TGTGCCAGCAGCTTAGGGGCAACAGGGGCCTCTCTTCCCGAGCAGTACTTC
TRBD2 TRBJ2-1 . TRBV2 CASVWDYSGRAPFF TGTGCCAGCGTCTGGGACTATAGCGGGAGGGCCCCGTTCTTC
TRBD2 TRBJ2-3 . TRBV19 CASRAGESTDTQYF TGTGCCAGTAGAGCGGGAGAAAGCACAGATACGCAGTATTTT
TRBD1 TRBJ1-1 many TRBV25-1 CASSEPRTGQGSTEAFF TGTGCCAGCAGTGAACCCCGGACAGGGCAAGGTTCCACTGAAGCTTTCTTT
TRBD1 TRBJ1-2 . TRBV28 CASSLLGQGARANYGYTF TGTGCCAGCAGTTTGCTCGGACAGGGGGCGCGGGCGAACTATGGCTACACCTTC
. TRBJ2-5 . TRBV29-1 CSGWGGLPGAQYF TGCAGCGGTTGGGGAGGTCTGCCAGGGGCCCAGTACTTC
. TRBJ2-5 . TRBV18 CASSPWGGPDQETQYF TGTGCCAGCTCACCCTGGGGGGGGCCTGATCAAGAGACCCAGTACTTC
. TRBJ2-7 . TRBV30 CAWTVQGKTYEQYF TGTGCCTGGACAGTCCAGGGGAAAACCTACGAGCAGTACTTC
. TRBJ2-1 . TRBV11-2 CASSLQLGYNEQFF TGTGCCAGCAGCTTACAGTTAGGCTACAATGAGCAGTTCTTC
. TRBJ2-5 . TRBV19 CASSIGADEETQYF TGTGCCAGTAGTATAGGGGCGGACGAAGAGACCCAGTACTTC
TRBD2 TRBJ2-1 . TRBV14 CASSQVRTSGKFF TGTGCCAGCAGCCAAGTTCGGACTAGCGGGAAGTTCTTC
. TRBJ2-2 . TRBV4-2 CASSQGPVGYTGELFF TGTGCCAGCAGCCAGGGGCCCGTAGGTTACACCGGGGAGCTGTTTTTT
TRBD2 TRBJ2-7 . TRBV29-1 CSVVPGPGGSYEQYF TGCAGCGTTGTGCCGGGACCGGGGGGCTCCTACGAGCAGTACTTC
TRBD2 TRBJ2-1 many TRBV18 CASSPLAGAYNEQFF TGTGCCAGCTCACCACTAGCGGGAGCCTACAATGAGCAGTTCTTC
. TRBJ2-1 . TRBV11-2 CASSLTPGARKDNEQFF TGTGCCAGCAGCTTAACCCCCGGGGCTAGGAAAGACAATGAGCAGTTCTTC
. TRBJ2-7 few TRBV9 CASSAQGGGTYEQYF TGTGCCAGCAGCGCCCAAGGGGGGGGAACCTACGAGCAGTACTTC
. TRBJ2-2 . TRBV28 CASSFPGVRTGELFF TGTGCCAGCAGTTTCCCGGGAGTTCGGACCGGGGAGCTGTTTTTT
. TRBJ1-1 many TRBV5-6 CASSGLTNTEAFF TGTGCCAGCAGTGGATTGACGAACACTGAAGCTTTCTTT
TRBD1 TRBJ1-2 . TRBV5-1 CASSPEPGQGGGYTF TGCGCCAGCAGCCCCGAGCCGGGACAGGGCGGTGGCTACACCTTC
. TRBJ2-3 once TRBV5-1 CASSLGGAVSDTQYF TGCGCCAGCAGCTTGGGGGGGGCCGTTTCTGATACGCAGTATTTT
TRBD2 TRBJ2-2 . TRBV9 CASSVVGELAGGRTGELFF TGTGCCAGCAGCGTAGTAGGGGAACTAGCGGGAGGGAGAACCGGGGAGCTGTTTTTT
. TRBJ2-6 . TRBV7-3 CASSWADSGANVLTF TGTGCCAGCAGCTGGGCCGACTCTGGGGCCAACGTCCTGACTTTC
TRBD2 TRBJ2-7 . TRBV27 CASRLAGVDEQYF TGTGCCAGCAGGCTAGCGGGAGTCGACGAGCAGTACTTC
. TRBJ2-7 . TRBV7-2 CASSLVAVGAYEQYF TGTGCCAGCAGCTTAGTGGCTGTGGGAGCTTACGAGCAGTACTTC
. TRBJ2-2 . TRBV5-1 CASSLTGLNTGELFF TGCGCCAGCAGCTTGACCGGGCTTAACACCGGGGAGCTGTTTTTT
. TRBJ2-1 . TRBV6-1 CASSEQGGTYNEQFF TGTGCCAGCAGTGAACAGGGGGGCACCTACAATGAGCAGTTCTTC
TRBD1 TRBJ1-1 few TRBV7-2 CASSFPRTGMNTEAFF TGTGCCAGCAGCTTCCCTCGGACAGGGATGAACACTGAAGCTTTCTTT
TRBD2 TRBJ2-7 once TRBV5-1 CASSLGSGLAYEQYF TGCGCCAGCAGCTTGGGGTCGGGACTAGCCTACGAGCAGTACTTC
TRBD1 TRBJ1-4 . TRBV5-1 CASSPDRGSEKLFF TGCGCCAGCAGCCCGGACAGGGGCTCTGAAAAACTGTTTTTT
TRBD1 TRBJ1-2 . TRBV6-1 CASRRTGGDGYTF TGTGCCAGCAGACGGACAGGGGGCGATGGCTACACCTTC
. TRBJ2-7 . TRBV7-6 CASSPRADRFYEQYF TGTGCCAGCAGTCCACGCGCCGACAGATTCTACGAGCAGTACTTC
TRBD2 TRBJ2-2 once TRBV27 CASSLGLAGDGGELFF TGTGCCAGCAGTTTAGGACTAGCGGGAGACGGCGGGGAGCTGTTTTTT
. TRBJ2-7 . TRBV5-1 CASSLAEPRYEQYF TGCGCCAGCAGCTTGGCCGAACCCCGATACGAGCAGTACTTC
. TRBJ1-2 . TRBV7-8 CASSLIGGDNPFGYTF TGTGCCAGCAGCCTAATAGGGGGGGACAACCCGTTCGGCTACACCTTC
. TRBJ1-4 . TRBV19 CASSRGGENEKLFF TGTGCCAGTAGTCGAGGAGGGGAGAATGAAAAACTGTTTTTT
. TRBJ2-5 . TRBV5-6 CASAPGWGGETQYF TGTGCCAGCGCCCCTGGGTGGGGAGGAGAGACCCAGTACTTC